The sequence of this TCR beta chain was determined in a study of blood T cell repertoires in COVID-19. V lost 0 bases to trimming and J lost 3 bases, with 9 bases between them. The CDR3 spans 14 residues. The V gene's germline CDR1 is SGHRS and CDR2 YFSETQ. Libraries were prepared by immunoSEQ multiplex PCR; TCRdb keeps only in-frame clonotypes and omits some of them. The data show 140,000 or so clones, about 80% seen once. The specimen was PBMCs or T cells enriched from blood (not recorded which). V gene TRBV5-1 combines with J gene TRBJ1-1; a weak D match, TRBD1 (6 bases). This TCR was sampled from a man over 45 who had recovered from COVID-19. The chain's CDR3 is CASSLGQGYTEAFF. The DNA of the CDR3 is TGCGCCAGCAGCTTGGGGCAGGGGTACACTGAAGCTTTCTTT. Variable domain in full (rest from reference TRBV5-1 and TRBJ1-1): KAGVTQTPRYLIKTRGQQVTLSCSPISGHRSVSWYQQTPGQGLQFLFEYFSETQRNKGNFPGRFSGRQFSNSRSEMNVSTLELGDSALYLCASSLGQGYTEAFFGQGTRLTVV.